The 21 T cell receptor beta chains below were found in one sample sequenced in a study of OX40 agonist ivuxolimab in advanced cancers. TCRdb's table, derived via immunoSEQ multiplex PCR, lists solely in-frame clones and lacks some. This table holds 85,000 to 100,000 clones, roughly 88% found once. Source: CD4+ or CD8+ T cells sorted from blood, taken in a trial of the OX40 agonist ivuxolimab. The source is an adult with an advanced solid tumor such as melanoma, head and neck, liver or kidney cancer.

The chain is built from TRBV5-5 and TRBJ1-1; weak D call: TRBD1 (5 bases). The CDR3 is 16 amino acids. V was pared by 0 bases and J by 0 bases, with 12 bases between. Germline V gives CDR1 SGHKS, CDR2 YYEKEE (reference sequence). As DNA, the CDR3 is TGTGCCAGCAGCTTGGTGGGGCAGGGAGTGAACACTGAAGCTTTCTTT. Translated, it gives CASSLVGQGVNTEAFF. Based on the CDR3 plus reference TRBV5-5 and TRBJ1-1, the full variable domain is DAGVTQSPTHLIKTRGQQVTLRCSPISGHKSVSWYQQVLGQGPQFIFQYYEKEERGRGNFPDRFSARQFPNYSSELNVNALLLGDSALYLCASSLVGQGVNTEAFFGQGTRLTVV.

The chain employs TRBV18 and TRBJ2-1, with D perhaps matching TRBD2 (6 bases). Germline V gives CDR1 KGHSH, CDR2 LQKENI. The CDR3 runs 15 residues. With 6 bases removed from V and 5 bases from J, the gap between germline ends came to 17 bases. CDR3 nucleotides: TGTGCCAGCTCGTCGGGAGAGATCCTACACAATGAGCAGTTCTTC. This translates into CASSSGEILHNEQFF.

The CDR3 sequence: CASNGRQVDTEAFF. DNA of the CDR3: TGTGCCAGCAACGGGAGACAGGTTGACACTGAAGCTTTCTTT. The chain links TRBV2 to TRBJ1-1; D might be TRBD1 (6 bases). CDR3 size: 14 residues. Germline values: CDR1 SNHLY, CDR2 FYNNEI. V was cut by 7 bases and J by 3 bases, with 15 bases left in between. Full variable domain (remainder filled in from reference TRBV2 and TRBJ1-1): EPEVTQTPSHQVTQMGQEVILRCVPISNHLYFYWYRQILGQKVEFLVSFYNNEISEKSEIFDDQFSVERPDGSNFTLKIRSTKLEDSAMYFCASNGRQVDTEAFFGQGTRLTVV.

The gene calls are TRBV2 and TRBJ2-3; maybe TRBD2 (5 bases). Germline-derived CDR1 and CDR2 are SNHLY and FYNNEI. V lost 1 base to trimming and J lost 4 bases, with 15 bases between them. The CDR3 consists of 16 residues. The CDR3 DNA follows: TGTGCCAGCAGTGAAGGGCTGGGGAGTCTAGCAGATACGCAGTATTTT. It specifies CASSEGLGSLADTQYF.

V gene TRBV7-8 combines with J gene TRBJ1-2; 7 bases line up with TRBD1. CDR3 length: 16 residues. Trimming at V came to 1 base and at J to 7 bases, leaving 12 bases not matched to a gene. Germline-derived CDR1 and CDR2 are SGHVS and FQNEAQ. The CDR3 DNA sequence: TGTGCCAGCAGCTTAGTTGGGAGACAGGGAGCCGTTGGCTACACCTTC. Translation gives CASSLVGRQGAVGYTF.

This clone was seen a single time. This chain links TRBV6-5 with TRBJ2-5, with 9 bases matching TRBD1. Germline V gene lookup returns CDR1 MNHEY and CDR2 SVGAGI. J was trimmed by 5 bases and V by 8 bases; bases with no gene match: 12. This CDR3 is 15 amino acids long. The CDR3 nucleotides read TGTGCCAGCTCGATAAGACAGGGGGGTTTGGAGACCCAGTACTTC. It yields the protein CASSIRQGGLETQYF.

The chain combines TRBV7-9 with TRBJ2-5; no clear D. The ends were cut back, 5 bases at V and 4 bases at J, with 20 bases in the middle. The CDR3 loop spans 16 amino acids. Germline V gene lookup returns CDR1 SEHNR and CDR2 FQNEAQ (reference sequence). The CDR3 DNA follows: TGTGCCAGCAGCCTAAAAGACCGGGTCAACGGAGAGACCCAGTACTTC. This gives the protein CASSLKDRVNGETQYF.

The chain recombines TRBV12-5 with TRBJ2-6, with D unclear. Per the germline V gene, CDR1 is LGHNT and CDR2 is FRNRAP. The V gene lost 7 bases and the J gene lost 2 bases, with 6 bases spanning the gap. The CDR3 is 13 residues long. The chain's CDR3 is CASEETGANVLTF. Here the CDR3 DNA reads TGTGCTAGTGAGGAAACTGGGGCCAACGTCCTGACTTTC.

This sequence joins TRBV28 and TRBJ1-1, with D unresolved. Germline CDR1 MDHEN, CDR2 SYDVKM. The CDR3 has 12 amino acids. V was shortened by 6 bases and J by 3 bases, with 8 bases between the two germline ends. The CDR3 nucleotides are TGTGCCAGCAGATTTAGTGACACTGAAGCTTTCTTT. Translation gives CASRFSDTEAFF.

The CDR3, as DNA: TGTGCCAGCAGTATAGGGGTTTACAATGAGCAGTTCTTC. Its protein is CASSIGVYNEQFF. The chain carries TRBV28 and TRBJ2-1; maybe TRBD1 (5 bases). This CDR3 comprises 13 residues. Germline V lookup: CDR1 MDHEN, CDR2 SYDVKM. V was pared by 5 bases and J by 4 bases, with 9 bases between.

J is TRBJ2-5 and V is TRBV11-2; no definite D call. CDR1 is SGHAT, CDR2 FQNNGV, per germline. The CDR3 runs 15 residues. Trimming left V 1 base short and J 5 bases short, with 14 bases between. Written as DNA, the CDR3 is TGTGCCAGCAGCTTAGGGACCGCAGTTCGGGAGACCCAGTACTTC. As protein: CASSLGTAVRETQYF.

Remarks on this clone: An end of the junction does not agree with germline; a read error may underlie this. The gene calls are TRBV5-4 and TRBJ2-7; 9 bases match TRBD1. CDR3 length equals 15 residues. CDR1 is SGHNT, CDR2 YYREEE, per germline (reference sequence). This CDR3 reads CASRLGGQGAYEQYF. CDR3 DNA: TGTGCCAGCAGGTTGGGGGGACAGGGAGCCTACGAGCAGTACTTC.

This clone was detected only once. The chain is built from TRBV27 and TRBJ2-7; D might be TRBD2 (5 bases). The CDR3 is 14 residues long. Trimming left V 4 bases short and J 3 bases short, with 13 bases between. Per germline, CDR1 MNHEY and CDR2 SMNVEV (reference sequence). The CDR3 spells CASSSDYSLYEQYF. CDR3 DNA: TGTGCCAGCAGTTCAGACTATTCTCTCTACGAGCAGTACTTC.

The chain combines TRBV27 with TRBJ1-1, with a weak D call TRBD1 (6 bases). The V and J ends lost 4 bases and 3 bases respectively, with 9 bases between them. The CDR3 extends over 13 amino acids. CDR1 is MNHEY, CDR2 SMNVEV, per germline (reference sequence). The CDR3 DNA reads TGTGCCAGCAGTTCGACAGGTGACACTGAAGCTTTCTTT. This codes for CASSSTGDTEAFF.

The chain links TRBV2 to TRBJ2-5, with 7 bases identical to TRBD2. The junction had 4 bases not matched to a gene; V was cut back by 8 bases and J by 7 bases. CDR1 and CDR2 (germline): SNHLY, FYNNEI. This CDR3 spans 11 amino acids. The CDR3 spells CASREAGTQYF. DNA of the CDR3: TGTGCCAGCCGGGAGGCGGGGACCCAGTACTTC.

The CDR3 loop is CASSLWDGENQPQHF. The CDR3 bases are TGTGCCAGCAGTTTATGGGACGGAGAAAATCAGCCCCAGCATTTT. The rearrangement uses TRBV28 and TRBJ1-5; no clear D gene. Trimming removed 0 bases from V and 4 bases from J, with 10 bases in between. This CDR3 has 15 amino acids. Per the germline V gene, CDR1 is MDHEN and CDR2 is SYDVKM.

Only a few counts were recorded for this clone. This chain joins TRBV6-6 and TRBJ2-7; TRBD1 matches at 7 bases. The germline CDR1 and CDR2 sequences are MNHNY and SVGAGI (reference sequence). The trim removed 1 base at V and 1 base at J, leaving 4 bases unmatched. CDR3 size: 15 residues. The CDR3 here is CASSYLEDRSYEQYF. The CDR3 bases are TGTGCCAGCAGTTACTTAGAGGACAGGTCCTACGAGCAGTACTTC.

The rearrangement links TRBV19 to TRBJ2-3, with TRBD2 as a possible D gene (6 bases). Trimming removed 6 bases from V and 7 bases from J, with 17 bases in between. Germline CDR1 is LNHDA and CDR2 is SQIVND (reference sequence). The CDR3 loop spans 14 amino acids. CDR3 nucleotides: TGTGCCAGTAGGCCTCCGGGGGAAGGTTATACGCAGTATTTT. Amino acid sequence: CASRPPGEGYTQYF.

This clone was counted only a few times. The chain is built from TRBV7-2 and TRBJ2-7; D is possibly TRBD1 or TRBD2 (5 bases each). CDR3 length: 15 residues. Germline values: CDR1 SGHTA, CDR2 FQGNSA. Trimming shortened V by 5 bases and J by 4 bases, and 18 bases separated the two germline ends. The CDR3 bases are TGTGCCAGCAGCGACACCGGGACGAGGGGTTACGAGCAGTACTTC. It translates to CASSDTGTRGYEQYF.

The CDR3 is CASSLKAGFSYEQYF. CDR3 DNA sequence: TGTGCCAGCAGCTTAAAAGCGGGATTCTCCTACGAGCAGTACTTC. This chain joins TRBV11-3 and TRBJ2-7, with 7 bases lining up with TRBD2. Germline CDR1 is SGHNT and CDR2 is YENEEA. The CDR3 sequence is 15 residues long. J gave up 0 bases and V 2 bases, and 4 bases lay outside the gene matches. Supplemented by reference TRBV11-3 and TRBJ2-7, the full variable domain reads EAGVVQSPRYKIIEKKQPVAFWCNPISGHNTLYWYLQNLGQGPELLIRYENEEAVDDSQLPKDRFSAERLKGVDSTLKIQPAELGDSAVYLCASSLKAGFSYEQYFGPGTRLTVT.

In its sample, this clone was seen a few times. This chain joins TRBV20-1 and TRBJ2-5; D call uncertain. Deletions cut 3 bases from V and 11 bases from J, with 13 bases between. The CDR3 consists of 11 residues. CDR1 DFQATT and CDR2 SNEGSKA come from the germline V gene (reference sequence). CDR3 amino acids: CSASASAGQYF. CDR3 nucleotides: TGCAGTGCTAGCGCGTCGGCTGGGCAGTACTTC.